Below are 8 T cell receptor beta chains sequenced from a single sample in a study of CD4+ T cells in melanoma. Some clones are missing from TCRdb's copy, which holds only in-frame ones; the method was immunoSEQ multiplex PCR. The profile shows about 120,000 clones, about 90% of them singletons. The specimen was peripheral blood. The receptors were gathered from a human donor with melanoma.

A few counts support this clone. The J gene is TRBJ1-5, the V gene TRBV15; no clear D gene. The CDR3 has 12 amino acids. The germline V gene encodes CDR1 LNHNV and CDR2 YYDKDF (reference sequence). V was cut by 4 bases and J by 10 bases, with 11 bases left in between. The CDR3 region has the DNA TGTGCCACCAGCACCCGGAAGGGACCCCAGCATTTT. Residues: CATSTRKGPQHF.

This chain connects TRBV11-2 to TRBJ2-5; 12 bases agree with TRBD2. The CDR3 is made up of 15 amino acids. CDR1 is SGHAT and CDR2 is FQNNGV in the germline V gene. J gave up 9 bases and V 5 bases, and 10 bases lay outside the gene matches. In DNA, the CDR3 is TGTGCCAGCAGCGTCGGGACTAGCGGGCCAAGGGCCCAGTACTTC. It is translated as CASSVGTSGPRAQYF.

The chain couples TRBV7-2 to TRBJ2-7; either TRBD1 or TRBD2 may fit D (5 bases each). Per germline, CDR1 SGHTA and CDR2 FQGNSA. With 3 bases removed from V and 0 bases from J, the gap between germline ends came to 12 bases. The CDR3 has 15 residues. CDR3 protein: CASSLGPQSSYEQYF. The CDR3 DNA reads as TGTGCCAGCAGCTTGGGACCACAAAGCTCCTACGAGCAGTACTTC.

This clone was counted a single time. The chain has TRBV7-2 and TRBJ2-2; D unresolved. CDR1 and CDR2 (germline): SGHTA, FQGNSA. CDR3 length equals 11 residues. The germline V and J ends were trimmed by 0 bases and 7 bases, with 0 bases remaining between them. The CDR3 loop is CASSLAGELFF. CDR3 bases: TGTGCCAGCAGCTTAGCCGGGGAGCTGTTTTTT.

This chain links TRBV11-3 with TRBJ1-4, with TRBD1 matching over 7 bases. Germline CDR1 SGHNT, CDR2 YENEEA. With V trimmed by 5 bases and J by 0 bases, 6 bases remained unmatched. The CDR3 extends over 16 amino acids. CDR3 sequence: CASSPIQGATNEKLFF. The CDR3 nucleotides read TGTGCCAGCAGCCCCATCCAGGGGGCAACTAATGAAAAACTGTTTTTT.

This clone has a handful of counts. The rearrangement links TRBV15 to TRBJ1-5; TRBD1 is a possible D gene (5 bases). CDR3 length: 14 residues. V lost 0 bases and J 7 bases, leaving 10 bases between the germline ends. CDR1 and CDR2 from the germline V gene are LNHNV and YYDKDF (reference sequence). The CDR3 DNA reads TGTGCCACCAGCAGAGACAGGGCAGGGCAGCCCCAGCATTTT. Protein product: CATSRDRAGQPQHF.

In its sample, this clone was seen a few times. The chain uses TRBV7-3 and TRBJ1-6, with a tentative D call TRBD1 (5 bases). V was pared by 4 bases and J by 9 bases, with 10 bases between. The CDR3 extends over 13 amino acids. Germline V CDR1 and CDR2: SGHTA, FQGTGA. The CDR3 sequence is CASSSAGGSPLHF. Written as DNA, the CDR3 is TGTGCCAGCAGCTCCGCGGGGGGTTCACCCCTCCACTTT.

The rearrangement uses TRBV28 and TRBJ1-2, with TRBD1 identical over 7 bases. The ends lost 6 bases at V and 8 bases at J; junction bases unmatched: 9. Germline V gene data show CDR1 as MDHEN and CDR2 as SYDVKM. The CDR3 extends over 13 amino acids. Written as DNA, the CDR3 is TGTGCCAGCAGCCCGGGGACAGTCGGGGGCTACACCTTC. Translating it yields CASSPGTVGGYTF.